The T cell receptor (beta chain) under discussion was sequenced for a study of graft-versus-host responses after intestinal transplantation. Overall study context: Transplantation in recipients was multivisceral, liver-intestinal, or isolated intestinal.

Whole-study findings and limits: Researchers found peak circulating GvH clone levels linked to early post-transplant HvG declines.

Time point indicated: postoperative day 105 after intestinal transplantation (dayNNNN = postoperative day). The data were produced by immunoSEQ multiplex PCR, yet TCRdb's version contains in-frame clones alone and is incomplete. The table lists about 12,000 clones, roughly 92% of them singletons. This clone was picked up one time. Antigen specificity is unknown. The CDR3 extends over 14 amino acids. Between the trimmed V and J ends, which lost 7 bases and 0 bases, there was a span of 12 bases. Germline-derived CDR1 and CDR2 are MNHNS and SASEGT. This material consisted of PBMCs, taken 105 days after intestinal transplantation. The sequence came from a human patient who received an intestinal transplant, so some T cells may come from the graft donor. V is TRBV6-1 and J is TRBJ1-2, with TRBD1 as a possible D gene (6 bases). The DNA of the CDR3 is TGTGCCAGCAATCAGGGGTATGCTAACTATGGCTACACCTTC. This gives the protein CASNQGYANYGYTF.